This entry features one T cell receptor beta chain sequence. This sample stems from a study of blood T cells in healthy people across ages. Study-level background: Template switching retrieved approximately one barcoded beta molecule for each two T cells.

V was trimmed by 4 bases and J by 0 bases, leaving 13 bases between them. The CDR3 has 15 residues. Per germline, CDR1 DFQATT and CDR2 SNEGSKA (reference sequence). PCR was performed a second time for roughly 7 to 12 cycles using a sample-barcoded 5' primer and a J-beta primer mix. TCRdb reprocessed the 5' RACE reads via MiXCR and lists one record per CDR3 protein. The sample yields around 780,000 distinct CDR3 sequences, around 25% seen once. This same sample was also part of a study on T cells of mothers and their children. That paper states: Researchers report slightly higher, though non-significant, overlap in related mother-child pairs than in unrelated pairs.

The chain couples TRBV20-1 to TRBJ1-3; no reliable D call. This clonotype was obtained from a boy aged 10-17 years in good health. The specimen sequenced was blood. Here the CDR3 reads CSAKGGFLSGNTIYF. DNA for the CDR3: TGCAGTGCTAAGGGAGGATTTCTCTCTGGAAACACCATATATTTT.